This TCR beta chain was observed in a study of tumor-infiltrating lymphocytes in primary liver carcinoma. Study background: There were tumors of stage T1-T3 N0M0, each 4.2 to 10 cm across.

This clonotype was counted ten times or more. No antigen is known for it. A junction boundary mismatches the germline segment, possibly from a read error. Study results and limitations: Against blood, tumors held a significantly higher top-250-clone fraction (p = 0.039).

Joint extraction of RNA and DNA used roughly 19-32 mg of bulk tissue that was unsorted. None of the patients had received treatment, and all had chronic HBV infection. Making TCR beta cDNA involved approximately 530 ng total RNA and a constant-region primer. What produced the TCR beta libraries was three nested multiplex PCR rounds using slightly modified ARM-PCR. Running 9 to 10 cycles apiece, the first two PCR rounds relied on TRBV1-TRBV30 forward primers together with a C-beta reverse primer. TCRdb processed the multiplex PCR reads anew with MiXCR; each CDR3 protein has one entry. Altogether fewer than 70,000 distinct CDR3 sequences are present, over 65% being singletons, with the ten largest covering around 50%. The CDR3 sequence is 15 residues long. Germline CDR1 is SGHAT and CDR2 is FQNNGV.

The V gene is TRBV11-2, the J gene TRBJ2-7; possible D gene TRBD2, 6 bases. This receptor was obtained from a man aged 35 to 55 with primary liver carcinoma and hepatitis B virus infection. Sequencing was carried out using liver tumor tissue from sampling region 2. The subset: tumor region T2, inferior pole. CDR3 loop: CDSSLGGTLPYEQYF. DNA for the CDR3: TGTGACAGCAGCCTCGGCGGGACTCTACCCTACGAGCAGTACTTC.